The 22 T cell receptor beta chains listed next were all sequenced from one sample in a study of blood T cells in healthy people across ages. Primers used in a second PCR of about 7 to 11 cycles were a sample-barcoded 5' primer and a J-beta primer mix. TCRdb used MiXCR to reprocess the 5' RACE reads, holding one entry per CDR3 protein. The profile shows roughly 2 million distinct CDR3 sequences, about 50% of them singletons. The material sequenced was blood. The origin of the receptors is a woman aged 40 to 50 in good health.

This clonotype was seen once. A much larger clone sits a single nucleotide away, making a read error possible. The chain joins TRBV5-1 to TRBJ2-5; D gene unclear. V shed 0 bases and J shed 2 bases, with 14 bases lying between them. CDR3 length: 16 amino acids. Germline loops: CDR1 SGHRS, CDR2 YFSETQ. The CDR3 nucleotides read TGCGCCAGCAGCTTGGCCATTGGGCGGAAACAAGAGACCCAGTACTTC. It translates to CASSLAIGRKQETQYF.

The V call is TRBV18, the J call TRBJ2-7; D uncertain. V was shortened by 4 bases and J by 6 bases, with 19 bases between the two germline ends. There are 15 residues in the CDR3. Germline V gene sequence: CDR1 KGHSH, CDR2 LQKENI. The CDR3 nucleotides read TGTGCCAGCTCACTACATCCCAGCCCAACCGGCGAGCAGTACTTC. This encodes CASSLHPSPTGEQYF.

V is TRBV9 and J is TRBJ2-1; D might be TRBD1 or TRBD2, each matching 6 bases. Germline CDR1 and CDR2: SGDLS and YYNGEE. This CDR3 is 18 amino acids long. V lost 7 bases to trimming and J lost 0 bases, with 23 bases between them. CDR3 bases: TGTGCCAGCGCCGGGGGACAAGAGAGTGATCGCTCCTACAATGAGCAGTTCTTC. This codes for CASAGGQESDRSYNEQFF.

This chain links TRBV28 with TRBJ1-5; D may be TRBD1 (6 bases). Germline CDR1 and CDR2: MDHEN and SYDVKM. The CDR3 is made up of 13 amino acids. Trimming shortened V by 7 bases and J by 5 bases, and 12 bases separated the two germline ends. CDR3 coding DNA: TGTGCCAGCAATAAAGGGGGGGATCAGCCCCAGCATTTT. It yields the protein CASNKGGDQPQHF.

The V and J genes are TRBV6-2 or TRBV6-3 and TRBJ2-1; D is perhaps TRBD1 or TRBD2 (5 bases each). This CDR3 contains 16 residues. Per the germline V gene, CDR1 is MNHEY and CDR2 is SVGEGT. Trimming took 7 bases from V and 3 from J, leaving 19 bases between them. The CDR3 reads CASTRGVGILYNEQFF. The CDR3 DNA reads TGTGCCAGCACCCGGGGCGTGGGGATCCTCTACAATGAGCAGTTCTTC.

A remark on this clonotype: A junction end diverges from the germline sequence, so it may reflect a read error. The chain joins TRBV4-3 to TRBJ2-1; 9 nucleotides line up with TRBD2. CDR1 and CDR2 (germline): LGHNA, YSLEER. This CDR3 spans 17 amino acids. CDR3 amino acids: CTSSHALTSGSYNEQFF. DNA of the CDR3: TGCACCAGCAGCCATGCATTAACTAGCGGGTCCTACAATGAGCAGTTCTTC.

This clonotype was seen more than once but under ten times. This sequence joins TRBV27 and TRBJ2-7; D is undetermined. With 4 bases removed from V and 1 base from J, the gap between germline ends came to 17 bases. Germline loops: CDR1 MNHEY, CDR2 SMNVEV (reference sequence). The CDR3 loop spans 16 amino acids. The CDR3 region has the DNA TGTGCCAGCAGTTGGAAAGTAGGGTTCGTATCCTACGAGCAGTACTTC. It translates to CASSWKVGFVSYEQYF.

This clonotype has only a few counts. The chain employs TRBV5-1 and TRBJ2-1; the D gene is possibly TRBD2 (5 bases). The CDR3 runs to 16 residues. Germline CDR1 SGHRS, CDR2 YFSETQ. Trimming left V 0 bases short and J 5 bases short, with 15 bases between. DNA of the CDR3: TGCGCCAGCAGCTTGGCCCTAGCCCTCACTGACAATGAGCAGTTCTTC. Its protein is CASSLALALTDNEQFF.

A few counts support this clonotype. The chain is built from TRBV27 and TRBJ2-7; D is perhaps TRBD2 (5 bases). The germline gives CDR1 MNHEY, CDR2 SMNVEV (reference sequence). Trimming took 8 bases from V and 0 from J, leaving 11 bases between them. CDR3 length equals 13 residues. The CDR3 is CASASGSSYEQYF. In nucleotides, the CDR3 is TGTGCCAGCGCCTCTGGGAGCTCCTACGAGCAGTACTTC.

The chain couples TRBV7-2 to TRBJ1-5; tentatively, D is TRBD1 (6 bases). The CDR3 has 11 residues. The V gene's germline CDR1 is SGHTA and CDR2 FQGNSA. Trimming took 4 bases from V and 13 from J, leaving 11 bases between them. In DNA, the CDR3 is TGTGCCAGCAGCTCCGACAGGACTCAGCATTTT. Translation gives CASSSDRTQHF.

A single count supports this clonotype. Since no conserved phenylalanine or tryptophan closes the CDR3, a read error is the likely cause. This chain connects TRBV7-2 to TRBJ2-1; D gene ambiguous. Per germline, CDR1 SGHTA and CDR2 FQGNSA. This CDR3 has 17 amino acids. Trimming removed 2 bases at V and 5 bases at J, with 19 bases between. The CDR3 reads CASSLLSFTGGHNEQFL. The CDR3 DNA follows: TGTGCCAGCAGCTTACTCAGTTTTACGGGTGGACACAATGAGCAGTTCCTC.

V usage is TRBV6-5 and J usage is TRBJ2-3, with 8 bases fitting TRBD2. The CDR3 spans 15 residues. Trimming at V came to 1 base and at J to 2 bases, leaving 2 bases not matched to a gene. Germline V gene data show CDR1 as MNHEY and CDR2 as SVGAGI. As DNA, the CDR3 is TGTGCCAGCAGTTACTATAGCGGGGACACAGATACGCAGTATTTT. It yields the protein CASSYYSGDTDTQYF.

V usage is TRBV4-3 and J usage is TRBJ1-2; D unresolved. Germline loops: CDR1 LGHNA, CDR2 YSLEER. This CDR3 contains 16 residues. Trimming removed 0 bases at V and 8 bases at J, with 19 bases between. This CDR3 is CASSQDGVVEGWGYTF. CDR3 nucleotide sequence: TGCGCCAGCAGCCAAGATGGGGTGGTCGAGGGATGGGGCTACACCTTC.

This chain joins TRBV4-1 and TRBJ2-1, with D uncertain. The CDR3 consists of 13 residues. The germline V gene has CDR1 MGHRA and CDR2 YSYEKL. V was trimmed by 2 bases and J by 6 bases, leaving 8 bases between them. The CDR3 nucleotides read TGCGCCAGCAGCCAAAATAGGTGCAATGAGCAGTTCTTC. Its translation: CASSQNRCNEQFF.

In DNA, the CDR3 is TGCAGTGTCCCATCAACTAGCGGGGGGTTCACCTACAATGAGCAGTTCTTC. Translation: CSVPSTSGGFTYNEQFF. V and J are TRBV20-1 and TRBJ2-1; TRBD2 matches 12 bases. This CDR3 spans 17 amino acids. Germline V lookup: CDR1 DFQATT, CDR2 SNEGSKA (reference sequence). V was clipped by 7 bases and J by 2 bases; unmatched bases: 12.

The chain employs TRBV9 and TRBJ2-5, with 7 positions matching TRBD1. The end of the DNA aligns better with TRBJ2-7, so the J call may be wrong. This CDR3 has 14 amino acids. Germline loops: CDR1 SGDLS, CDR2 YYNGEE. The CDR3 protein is CASSVGAGGAEQYF. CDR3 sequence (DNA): TGTGCCAGCAGCGTAGGGGCAGGGGGTGCCGAGCAGTACTTC.

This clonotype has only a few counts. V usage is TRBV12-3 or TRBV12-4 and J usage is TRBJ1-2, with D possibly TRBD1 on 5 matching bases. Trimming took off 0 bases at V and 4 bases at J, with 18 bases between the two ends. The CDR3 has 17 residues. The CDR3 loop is CASSLALGTKSSYGYTF. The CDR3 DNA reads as TGTGCCAGCAGTTTAGCGCTAGGGACGAAGAGCAGCTATGGCTACACCTTC.

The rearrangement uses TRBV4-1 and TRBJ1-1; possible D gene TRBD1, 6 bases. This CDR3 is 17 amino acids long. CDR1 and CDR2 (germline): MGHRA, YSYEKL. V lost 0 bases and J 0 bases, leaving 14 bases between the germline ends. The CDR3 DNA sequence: TGCGCCAGCAGCCAAGATTGGGGGGGACACTTGAACACTGAAGCTTTCTTT. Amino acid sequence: CASSQDWGGHLNTEAFF.

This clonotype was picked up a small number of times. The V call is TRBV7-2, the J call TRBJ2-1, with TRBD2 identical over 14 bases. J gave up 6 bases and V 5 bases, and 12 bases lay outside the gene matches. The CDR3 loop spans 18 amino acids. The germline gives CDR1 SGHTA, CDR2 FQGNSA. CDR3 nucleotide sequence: TGTGCCAGCAGCCTACCGACTAGCGGGGGGGCCAATTTCAATGAGCAGTTCTTC. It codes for CASSLPTSGGANFNEQFF.

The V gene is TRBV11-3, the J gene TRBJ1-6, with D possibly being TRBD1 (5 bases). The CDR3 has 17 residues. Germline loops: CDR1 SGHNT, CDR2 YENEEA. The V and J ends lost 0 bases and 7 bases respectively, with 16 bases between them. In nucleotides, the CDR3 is TGTGCCAGCAGCTTAGATCGCGGTGCCGAGGGGAATTCACCCCTCCACTTT. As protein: CASSLDRGAEGNSPLHF.

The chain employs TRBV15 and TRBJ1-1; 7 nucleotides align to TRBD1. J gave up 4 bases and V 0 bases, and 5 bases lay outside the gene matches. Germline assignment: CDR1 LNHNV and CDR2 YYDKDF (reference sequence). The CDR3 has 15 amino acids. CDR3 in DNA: TGTGCCACCAGCAGAGATATGGACAGGACCACTGAAGCTTTCTTT. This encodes CATSRDMDRTTEAFF.

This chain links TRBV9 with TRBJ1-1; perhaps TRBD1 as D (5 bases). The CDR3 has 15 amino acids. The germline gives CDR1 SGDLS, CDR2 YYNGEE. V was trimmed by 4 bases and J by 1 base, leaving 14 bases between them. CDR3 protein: CASSPGRTTNTEAFF. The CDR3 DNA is TGTGCCAGCAGCCCGGGACGGACTACGAACACTGAAGCTTTCTTT. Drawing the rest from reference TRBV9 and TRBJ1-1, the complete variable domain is DSGVTQTPKHLITATGQRVTLRCSPRSGDLSVYWYQQSLDQGLQFLIQYYNGEERAKGNILERFSAQQFPDLHSELNLSSLELGDSALYFCASSPGRTTNTEAFFGQGTRLTVV.